This section outlines one T cell receptor beta chain sequence together with its context. Its antigen is unidentified. This entry belongs to a study of cytomegalovirus exposure and HLA in healthy donors. Primers included in the PCR were 60 Vbeta and 13 Jbeta primers. The data were produced by immunoSEQ multiplex PCR, yet TCRdb's version contains in-frame clones alone and is incomplete. The sample records about 160,000 clones, around 84% being singletons. The V and J ends lost 7 bases and 2 bases, in that order; junction bases with no gene match: 11. The CDR3 length is 14 residues. CDR1 SQVTM and CDR2 ANQGSEA come from the germline V gene. Study-wide results and limits: The likely explanation for a cluster of highly shared sequence variants was sequencing artifact. Cytomegalovirus-associated TCR beta chains were listed, numbering some 170.

Material: PBMCs. The clonotype comes from a boy aged 2-15 years in good health and CMV-seronegative. The genes are TRBV29-1 and TRBJ2-7, with TRBD2 matching over 7 bases. CDR3 loop: CSAGGSGGTYEQYF. The CDR3 DNA reads as TGCAGCGCCGGGGGGTCGGGCGGCACCTACGAGCAGTACTTC.